This T cell receptor (beta chain) was sequenced in a study of shared clonotypes between healthy human individuals. Whole-study findings and limits: Among donors, the sharing of clonotypes was expected to be influenced by sequencing depth.

Trimming took off 0 bases at V and 9 bases at J, with 12 bases between the two ends. This CDR3 has 13 amino acids. Germline V gene sequence: CDR1 SGHRS, CDR2 YFSETQ. As for this clone: What it binds is unknown.

The assay was immunoSEQ multiplex PCR, and TCRdb's table has in-frame clones only and misses some. Among roughly 2.4 million clones listed, around 95% were seen once. This chain connects TRBV5-1 to TRBJ1-1, with D tentatively TRBD1 (6 bases). Sequenced input: naive CD4+ T cells sorted from blood. The subset here: CD45RA+ positively selected. The sequence was collected from a man aged 18 to 29 in good health. The CDR3 reads CASSLGLGAKAFF. DNA for the CDR3: TGCGCCAGCAGCTTGGGACTGGGGGCCAAAGCTTTCTTT.